Listed here is a single TCR beta chain. This sample was taken from a study of monozygotic twins with inflammatory bowel disease. Investigators made cDNA in eight separate reactions per sample. TCRdb reprocessed the 5' RACE reads and stores each CDR3 protein as one record, lacking DNA. The table for this sample gives under 200,000 distinct CDR3 sequences. This CDR3 has 16 residues. Per the germline V gene, CDR1 is SGHAT and CDR2 is FQNNGV. The chain joins TRBV11-2 to TRBJ1-1; there is no DNA to check the TCRdb D call of TRBD1. The specimen sequenced was blood. The TCR originated in a human donor with ulcerative colitis or Crohn's disease, or a healthy co-twin of an affected twin (not recorded which). CDR3 loop: CASSSYAGRVNTEAFF.